The source of this T cell receptor beta chain is a study of beta chain features in type 1 diabetes. Germline loops: CDR1 SGHTA, CDR2 FQGNSA. V was pared by 4 bases and J by 12 bases, with 8 bases of the junction left unmatched. CDR3 size: 14 residues. What was sequenced were expressed TCRB transcripts, since all of the isolated RNA had been reverse transcribed. Here immunoSEQ multiplex PCR was the method, and the copy in TCRdb shows in-frame clones only, minus some. The table includes under 400,000 clones, about 12% detected once. Study-wide points: Type 1 diabetes patients showed fewer insertions and more deletions at VDJ junctions. For Type 1 diabetes patients, all four CD4+ subsets carried TCRB CDR3s that were moderately but significantly shorter.

Sorting produced populations that all topped 95% purity. This clone turned up a few times. Its specificity is not known. The sequenced sample was naive CD4+ T cells from blood. The clonotype was recovered from a man aged 18 to 29 in good health. The chain uses TRBV7-2 and TRBJ2-1; 11 bases line up with TRBD2. For the CDR3, the DNA is TGTGCCAGCAGCTCTCTAACTAGCGGGGGTGGGCAGTTCTTC. Protein product: CASSSLTSGGGQFF.